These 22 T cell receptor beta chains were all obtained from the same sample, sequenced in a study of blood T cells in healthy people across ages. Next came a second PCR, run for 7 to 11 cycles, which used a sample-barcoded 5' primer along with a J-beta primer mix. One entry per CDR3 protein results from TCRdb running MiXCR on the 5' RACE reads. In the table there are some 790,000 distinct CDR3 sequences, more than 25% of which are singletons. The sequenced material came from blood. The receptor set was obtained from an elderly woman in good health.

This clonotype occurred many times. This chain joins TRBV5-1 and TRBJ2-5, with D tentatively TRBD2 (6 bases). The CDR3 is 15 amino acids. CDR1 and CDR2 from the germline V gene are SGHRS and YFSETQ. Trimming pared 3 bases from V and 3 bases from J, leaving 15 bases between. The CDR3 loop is CASSWRYTGEETQYF. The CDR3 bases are TGCGCCAGCAGCTGGAGGTATACGGGGGAAGAGACCCAGTACTTC.

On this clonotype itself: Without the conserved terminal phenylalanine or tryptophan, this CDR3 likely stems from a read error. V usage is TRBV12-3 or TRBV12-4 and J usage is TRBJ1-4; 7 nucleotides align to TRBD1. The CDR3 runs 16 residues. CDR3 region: CASSLMMQARGEKLFC. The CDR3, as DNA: TGCGCCAGCAGTTTAATGATGCAGGCCAGGGGGGAAAAACTGTTTTGT.

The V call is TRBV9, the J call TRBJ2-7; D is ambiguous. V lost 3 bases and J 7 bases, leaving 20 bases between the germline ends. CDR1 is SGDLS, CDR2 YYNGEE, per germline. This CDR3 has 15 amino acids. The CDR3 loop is CASSEGTPYFQEQYF. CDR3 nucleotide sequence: TGTGCCAGCAGCGAGGGTACCCCCTATTTTCAGGAGCAGTACTTC. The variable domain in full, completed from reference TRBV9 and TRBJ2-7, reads DSGVTQTPKHLITATGQRVTLRCSPRSGDLSVYWYQQSLDQGLQFLIQYYNGEERAKGNILERFSAQQFPDLHSELNLSSLELGDSALYFCASSEGTPYFQEQYFGPGTRLTVT.

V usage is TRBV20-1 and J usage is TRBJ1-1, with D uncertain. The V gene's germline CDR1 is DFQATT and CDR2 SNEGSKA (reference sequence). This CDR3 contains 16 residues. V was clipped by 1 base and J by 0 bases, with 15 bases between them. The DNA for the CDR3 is TGCAGTGCTAGAGCCCCCACCAGCGGAGTGAACACTGAAGCTTTCTTT. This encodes CSARAPTSGVNTEAFF.

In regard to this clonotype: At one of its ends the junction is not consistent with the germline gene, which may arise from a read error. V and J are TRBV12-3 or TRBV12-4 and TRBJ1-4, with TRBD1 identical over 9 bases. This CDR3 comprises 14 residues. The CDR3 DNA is TGTGCCAGCAGTTCGATGACAGGGGGGGAAAAACTGTATTTT. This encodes CASSSMTGGEKLYF.

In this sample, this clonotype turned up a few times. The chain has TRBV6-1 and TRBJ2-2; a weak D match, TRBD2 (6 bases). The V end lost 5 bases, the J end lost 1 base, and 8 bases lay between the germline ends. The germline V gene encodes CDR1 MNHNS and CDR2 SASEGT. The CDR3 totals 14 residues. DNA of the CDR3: TGTGCCAGCAGTATGGAGGGGAACACCGGGGAGCTGTTTTTT. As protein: CASSMEGNTGELFF.

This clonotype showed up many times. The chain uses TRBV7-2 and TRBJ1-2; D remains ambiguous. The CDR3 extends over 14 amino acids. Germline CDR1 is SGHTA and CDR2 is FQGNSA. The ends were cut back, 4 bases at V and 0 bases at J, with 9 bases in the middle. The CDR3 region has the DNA TGTGCCAGCAGCTCCACCGGGACTAACTATGGCTACACCTTC. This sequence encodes CASSSTGTNYGYTF.

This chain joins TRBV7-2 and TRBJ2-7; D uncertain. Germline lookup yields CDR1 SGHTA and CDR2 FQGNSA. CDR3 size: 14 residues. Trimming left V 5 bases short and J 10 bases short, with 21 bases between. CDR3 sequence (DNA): TGTGCCAGCAGCGTCGGTCTTAGGTCTTGGGCCCAGTACTTC. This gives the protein CASSVGLRSWAQYF.

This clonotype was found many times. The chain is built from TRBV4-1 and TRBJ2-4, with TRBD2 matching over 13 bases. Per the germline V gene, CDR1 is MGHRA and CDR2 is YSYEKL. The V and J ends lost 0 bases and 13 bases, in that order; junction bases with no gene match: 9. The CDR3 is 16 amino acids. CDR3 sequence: CASSQEPTSGGAQQYF. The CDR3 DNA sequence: TGCGCCAGCAGCCAAGAGCCTACTAGCGGGGGGGCTCAACAGTACTTC.

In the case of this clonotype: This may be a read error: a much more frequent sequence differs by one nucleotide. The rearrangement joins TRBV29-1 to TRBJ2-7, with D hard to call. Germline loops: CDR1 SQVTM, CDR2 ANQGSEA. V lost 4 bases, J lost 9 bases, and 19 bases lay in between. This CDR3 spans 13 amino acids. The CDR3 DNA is TGCAGCGTTGTACTGAACTCCTACAATGGGCAGTACTTC. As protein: CSVVLNSYNGQYF.

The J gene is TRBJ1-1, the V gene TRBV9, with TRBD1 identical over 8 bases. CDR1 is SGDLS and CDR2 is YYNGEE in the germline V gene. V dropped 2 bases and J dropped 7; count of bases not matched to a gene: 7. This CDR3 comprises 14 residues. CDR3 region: CASSVQGARGEAFF. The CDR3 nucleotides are TGTGCCAGCAGCGTTCAGGGGGCGCGTGGTGAAGCTTTCTTT.

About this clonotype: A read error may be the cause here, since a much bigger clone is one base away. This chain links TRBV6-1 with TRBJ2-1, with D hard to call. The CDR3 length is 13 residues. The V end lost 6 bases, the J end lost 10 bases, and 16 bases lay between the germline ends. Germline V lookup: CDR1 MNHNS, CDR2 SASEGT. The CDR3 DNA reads TGTGCCAGCAGATCAAACAAGCTCTACGAGCAGTTCTTC. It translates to CASRSNKLYEQFF.

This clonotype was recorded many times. CDR3 DNA: TGCAGTGCTGAGGGACTTTTATACAATGAGCAGTTCTTC. Protein product: CSAEGLLYNEQFF. V is TRBV20-1 and J is TRBJ2-1; weak D call: TRBD2 (6 bases). Trimming stripped 5 bases from V and 4 bases from J, with 12 bases between. Per germline, CDR1 DFQATT and CDR2 SNEGSKA (reference sequence). The CDR3 is 13 residues long.

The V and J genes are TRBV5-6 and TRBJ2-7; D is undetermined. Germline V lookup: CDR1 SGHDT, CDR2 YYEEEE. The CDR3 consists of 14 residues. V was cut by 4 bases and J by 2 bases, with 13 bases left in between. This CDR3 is CASSPSAFTYEQYF. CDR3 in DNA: TGTGCCAGCAGCCCGTCGGCATTCACCTACGAGCAGTACTTC.

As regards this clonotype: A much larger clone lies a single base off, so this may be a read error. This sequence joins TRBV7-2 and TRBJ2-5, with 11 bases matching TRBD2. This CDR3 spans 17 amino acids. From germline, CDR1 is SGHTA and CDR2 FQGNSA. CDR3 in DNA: TGTGCCAGCAGACGGGTTTATAGCGGGGGGGTAGAAGAGTCCCAGTACTTC. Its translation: CASRRVYSGGVEESQYF.

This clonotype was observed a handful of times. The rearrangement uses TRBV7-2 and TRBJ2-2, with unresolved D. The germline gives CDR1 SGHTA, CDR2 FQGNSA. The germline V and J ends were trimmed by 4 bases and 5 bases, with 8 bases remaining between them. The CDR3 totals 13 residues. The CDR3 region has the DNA TGTGCCAGCAGCTGGTTGGTGACCGGGGAGCTGTTTTTT. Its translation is CASSWLVTGELFF.

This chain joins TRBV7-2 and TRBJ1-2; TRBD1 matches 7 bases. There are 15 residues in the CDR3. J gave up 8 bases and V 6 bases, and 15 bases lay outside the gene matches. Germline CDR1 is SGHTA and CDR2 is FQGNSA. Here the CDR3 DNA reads TGTGCCAGCAGTTTTGCCGGGACAGACCTTTCCGGCTACACCTTC. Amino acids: CASSFAGTDLSGYTF.

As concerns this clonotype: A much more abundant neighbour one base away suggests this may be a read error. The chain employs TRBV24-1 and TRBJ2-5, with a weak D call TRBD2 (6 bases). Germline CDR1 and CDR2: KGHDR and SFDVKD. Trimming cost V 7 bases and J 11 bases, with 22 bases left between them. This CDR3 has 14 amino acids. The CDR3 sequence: CATSGLTGVNEQYF. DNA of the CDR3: TGTGCCACCAGCGGTCTAACGGGAGTCAATGAGCAGTACTTC.

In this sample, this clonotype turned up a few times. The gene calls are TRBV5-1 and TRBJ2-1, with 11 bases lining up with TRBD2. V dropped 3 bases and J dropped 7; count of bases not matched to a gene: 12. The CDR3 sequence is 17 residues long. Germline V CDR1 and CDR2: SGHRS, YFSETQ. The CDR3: CASSSQLAGGVPNEQFF. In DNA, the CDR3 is TGCGCCAGCAGCTCCCAGCTAGCGGGGGGCGTTCCGAATGAGCAGTTCTTC.

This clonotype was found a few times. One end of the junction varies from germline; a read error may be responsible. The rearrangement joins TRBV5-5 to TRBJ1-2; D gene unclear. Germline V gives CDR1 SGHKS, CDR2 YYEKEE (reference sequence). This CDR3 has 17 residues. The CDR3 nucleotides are TGTGCTAGCAGCTTTCGAGTGGGCAGCTCCCCCGCGGGTGGCTACACCTTC. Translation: CASSFRVGSSPAGGYTF.

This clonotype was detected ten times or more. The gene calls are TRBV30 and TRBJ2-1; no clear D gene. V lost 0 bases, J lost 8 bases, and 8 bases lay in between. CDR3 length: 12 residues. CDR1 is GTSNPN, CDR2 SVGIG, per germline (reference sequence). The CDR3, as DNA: TGTGCCTGGAGTGTAAAAAGGGATGAGCAGTTCTTC. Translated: CAWSVKRDEQFF.

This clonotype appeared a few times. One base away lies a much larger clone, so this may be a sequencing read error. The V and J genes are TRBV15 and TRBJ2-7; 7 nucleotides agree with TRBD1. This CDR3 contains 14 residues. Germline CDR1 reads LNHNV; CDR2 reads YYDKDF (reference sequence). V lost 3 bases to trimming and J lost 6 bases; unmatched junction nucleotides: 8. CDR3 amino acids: CATSSQQGSSEQYF. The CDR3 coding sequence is TGTGCCACCAGCAGTCAACAGGGGTCCAGCGAGCAGTACTTC.